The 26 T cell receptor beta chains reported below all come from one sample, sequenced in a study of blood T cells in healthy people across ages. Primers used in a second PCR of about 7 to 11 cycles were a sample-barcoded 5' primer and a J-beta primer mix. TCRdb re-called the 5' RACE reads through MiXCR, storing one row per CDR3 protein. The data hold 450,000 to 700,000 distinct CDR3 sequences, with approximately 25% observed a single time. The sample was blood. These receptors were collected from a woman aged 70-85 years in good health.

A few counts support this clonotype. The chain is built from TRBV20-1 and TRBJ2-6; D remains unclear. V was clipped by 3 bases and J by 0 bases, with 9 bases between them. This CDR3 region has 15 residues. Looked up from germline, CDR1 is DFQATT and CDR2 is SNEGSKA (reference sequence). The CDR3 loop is CSASMGPSGANVLTF. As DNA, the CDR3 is TGCAGTGCTAGTATGGGCCCCTCTGGGGCCAACGTCCTGACTTTC.

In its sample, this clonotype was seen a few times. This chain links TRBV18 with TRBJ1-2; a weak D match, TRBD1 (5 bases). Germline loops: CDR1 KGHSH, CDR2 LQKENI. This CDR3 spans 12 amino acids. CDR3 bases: TGTGTGGGCCAGGGCGAGGAGTATGGCTACACCTTC. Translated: CVGQGEEYGYTF.

The CDR3 protein is CASSQNVPYEQYF. CDR3 DNA: TGCGCCAGCAGCCAAAACGTCCCCTACGAGCAGTACTTC. The chain links TRBV5-1 to TRBJ2-7, with unresolved D. CDR3 size: 13 residues. V shed 4 bases and J shed 2 bases, with 10 bases lying between them. Germline CDR1 reads SGHRS; CDR2 reads YFSETQ.

This CDR3 is CSARDRSSGNTIYF. Here the CDR3 DNA reads TGCAGTGCTAGGGACAGGAGCTCTGGAAACACCATATATTTT. The chain couples TRBV20-1 to TRBJ1-3; 7 bases match TRBD1. With 3 bases clipped from V and 0 bases from J, the junction kept 2 bases outside the gene matches. Germline V gives CDR1 DFQATT, CDR2 SNEGSKA (reference sequence). The CDR3 is 14 residues long.

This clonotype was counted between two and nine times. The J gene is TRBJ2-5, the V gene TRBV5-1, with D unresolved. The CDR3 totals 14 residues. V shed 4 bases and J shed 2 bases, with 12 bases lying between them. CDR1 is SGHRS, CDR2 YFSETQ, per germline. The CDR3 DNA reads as TGCGCCAGCAGCCCCCTCGGCCGGCAAGAGACCCAGTACTTC. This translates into CASSPLGRQETQYF.

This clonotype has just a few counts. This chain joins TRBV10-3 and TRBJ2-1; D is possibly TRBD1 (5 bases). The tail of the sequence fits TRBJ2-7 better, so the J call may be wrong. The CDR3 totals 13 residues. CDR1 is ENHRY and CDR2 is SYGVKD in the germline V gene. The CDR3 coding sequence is TGTGCCATCAGTGATGTCAGGGTGGACGAGCAGTACTTC. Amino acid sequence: CAISDVRVDEQYF.

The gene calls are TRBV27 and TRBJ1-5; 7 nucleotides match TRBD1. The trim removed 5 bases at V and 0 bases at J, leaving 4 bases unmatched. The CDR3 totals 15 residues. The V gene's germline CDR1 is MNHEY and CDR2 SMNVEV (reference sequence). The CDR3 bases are TGTGCCAGCAGTCGACAGGGTAATAGCAATCAGCCCCAGCATTTT. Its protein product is CASSRQGNSNQPQHF.

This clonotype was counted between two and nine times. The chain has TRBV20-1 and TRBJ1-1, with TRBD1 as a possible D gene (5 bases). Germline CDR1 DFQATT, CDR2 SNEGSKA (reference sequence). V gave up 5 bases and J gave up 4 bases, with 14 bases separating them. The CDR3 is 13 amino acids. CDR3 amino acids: CSAPTRGVTEAFF. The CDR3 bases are TGCAGTGCTCCTACGAGGGGAGTCACTGAAGCTTTCTTT.

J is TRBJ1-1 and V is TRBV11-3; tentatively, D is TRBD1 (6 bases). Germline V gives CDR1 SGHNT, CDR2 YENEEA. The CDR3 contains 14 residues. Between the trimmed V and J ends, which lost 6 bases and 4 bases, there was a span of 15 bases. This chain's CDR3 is CASRFQGTRTEAFF. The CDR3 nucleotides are TGTGCCAGCAGGTTTCAGGGGACGCGCACTGAAGCTTTCTTT.

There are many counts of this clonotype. CDR3 in amino acids: CSARAGAAEAFF. The CDR3 nucleotides are TGCAGTGCTAGAGCAGGGGCCGCTGAAGCTTTCTTT. The V and J genes are TRBV20-1 and TRBJ1-1, with D tentatively TRBD1 (6 bases). Germline V CDR1 and CDR2: DFQATT, SNEGSKA (reference sequence). CDR3 length: 12 residues. Trimming shortened V by 1 base and J by 6 bases, and 9 bases separated the two germline ends.

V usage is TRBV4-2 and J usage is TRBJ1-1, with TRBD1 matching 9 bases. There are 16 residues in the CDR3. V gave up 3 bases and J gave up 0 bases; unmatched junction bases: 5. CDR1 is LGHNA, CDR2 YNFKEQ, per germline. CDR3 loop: CASSHPDRGLNTEAFF. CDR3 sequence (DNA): TGTGCCAGCAGCCACCCGGACAGGGGATTGAACACTGAAGCTTTCTTT.

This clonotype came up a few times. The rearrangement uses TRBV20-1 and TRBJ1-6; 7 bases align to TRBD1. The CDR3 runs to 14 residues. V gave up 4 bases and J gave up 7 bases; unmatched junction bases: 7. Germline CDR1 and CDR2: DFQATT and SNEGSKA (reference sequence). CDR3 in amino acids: CSANRGTDNSPLHF. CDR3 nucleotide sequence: TGCAGTGCTAACAGAGGGACAGACAATTCACCCCTCCACTTT.

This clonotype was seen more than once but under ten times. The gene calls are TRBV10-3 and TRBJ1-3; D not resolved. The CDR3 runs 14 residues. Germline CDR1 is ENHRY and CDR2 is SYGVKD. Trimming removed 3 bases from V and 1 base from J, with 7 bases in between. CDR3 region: CAISDEKSGNTIYF. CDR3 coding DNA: TGTGCCATCAGTGACGAAAAGTCTGGAAACACCATATATTTT.

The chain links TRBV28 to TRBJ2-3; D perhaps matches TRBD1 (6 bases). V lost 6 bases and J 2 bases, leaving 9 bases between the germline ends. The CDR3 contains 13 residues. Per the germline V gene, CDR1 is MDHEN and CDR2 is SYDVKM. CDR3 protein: CASRQGLTDTQYF. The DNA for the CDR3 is TGTGCCAGCAGACAGGGCCTCACAGATACGCAGTATTTT.

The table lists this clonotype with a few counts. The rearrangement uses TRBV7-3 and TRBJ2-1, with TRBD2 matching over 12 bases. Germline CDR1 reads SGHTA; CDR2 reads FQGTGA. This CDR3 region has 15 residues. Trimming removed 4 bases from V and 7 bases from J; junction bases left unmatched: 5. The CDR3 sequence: CASSSTSGGTNEQFF. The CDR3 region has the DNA TGTGCCAGCAGCTCGACTAGCGGGGGTACGAATGAGCAGTTCTTC.

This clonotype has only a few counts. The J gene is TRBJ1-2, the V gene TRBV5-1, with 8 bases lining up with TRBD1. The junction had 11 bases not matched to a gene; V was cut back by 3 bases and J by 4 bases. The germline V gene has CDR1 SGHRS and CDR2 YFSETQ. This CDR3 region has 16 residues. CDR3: CASSSLGDRSPYGYTF. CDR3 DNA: TGCGCCAGCAGCTCGCTTGGGGACAGGTCCCCCTATGGCTACACCTTC.

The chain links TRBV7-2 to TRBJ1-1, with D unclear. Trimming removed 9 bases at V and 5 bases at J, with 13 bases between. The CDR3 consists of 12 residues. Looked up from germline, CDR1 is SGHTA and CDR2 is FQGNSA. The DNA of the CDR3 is TGTGCCAGACCTGGGCGAAGGACTGAAGCTTTCTTT. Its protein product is CARPGRRTEAFF. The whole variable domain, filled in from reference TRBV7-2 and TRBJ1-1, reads GAGVSQSPSNKVTEKGKDVELRCDPISGHTALYWYRQSLGQGLEFLIYFQGNSAPDKSGLPSDRFSAERTGGSVSTLTIQRTQQEDSAVYLCARPGRRTEAFFGQGTRLTVV.

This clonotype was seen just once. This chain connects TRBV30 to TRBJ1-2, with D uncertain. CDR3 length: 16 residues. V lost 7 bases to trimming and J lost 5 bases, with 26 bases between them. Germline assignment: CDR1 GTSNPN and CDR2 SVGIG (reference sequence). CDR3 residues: CAFLPGPSRRAYGYTF. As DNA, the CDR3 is TGTGCCTTCCTTCCGGGCCCCTCCCGGCGGGCTTATGGCTACACCTTC.

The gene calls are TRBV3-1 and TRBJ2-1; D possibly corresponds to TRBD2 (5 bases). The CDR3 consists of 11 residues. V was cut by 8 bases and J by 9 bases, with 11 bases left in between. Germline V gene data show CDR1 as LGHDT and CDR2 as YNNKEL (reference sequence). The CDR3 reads CASGPRGEQFF. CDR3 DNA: TGTGCCAGCGGACCTCGGGGTGAGCAGTTCTTC.

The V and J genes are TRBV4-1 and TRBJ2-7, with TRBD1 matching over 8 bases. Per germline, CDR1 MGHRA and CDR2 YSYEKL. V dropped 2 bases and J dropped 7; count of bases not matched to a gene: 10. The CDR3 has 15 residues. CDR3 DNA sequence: TGCGCCAGCAGCCAAACGGGACAGGATTCAACGGAGCAGTACTTC. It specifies CASSQTGQDSTEQYF.

The CDR3 loop is CASSYSSLSGGGNEQFF. The CDR3 region has the DNA TGTGCCAGCAGTTACTCGAGTTTGAGCGGGGGGGGTAATGAGCAGTTCTTC. V is TRBV6-2 or TRBV6-3 and J is TRBJ2-1; 10 nucleotides match TRBD2. After removal of 0 bases from V and 7 bases from J, the junction contained 9 bases not matched to a gene. CDR1 MNHEY and CDR2 SVGEGT come from the germline V gene. The CDR3 extends over 17 amino acids.

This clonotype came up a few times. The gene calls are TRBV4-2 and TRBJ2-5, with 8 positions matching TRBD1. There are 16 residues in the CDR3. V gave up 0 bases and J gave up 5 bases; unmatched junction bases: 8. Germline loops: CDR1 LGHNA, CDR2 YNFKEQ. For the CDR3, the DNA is TGTGCCAGCAGCCAAGATCCTGGGGGACAGGCGGAGACCCAGTACTTC. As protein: CASSQDPGGQAETQYF.

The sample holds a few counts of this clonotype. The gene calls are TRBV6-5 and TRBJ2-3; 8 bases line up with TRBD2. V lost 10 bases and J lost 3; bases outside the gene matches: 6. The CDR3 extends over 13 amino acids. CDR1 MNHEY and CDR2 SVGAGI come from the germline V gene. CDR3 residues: CATLSGSTDTQYF. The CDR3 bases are TGTGCCACCCTAAGCGGGAGTACAGATACGCAGTATTTT.

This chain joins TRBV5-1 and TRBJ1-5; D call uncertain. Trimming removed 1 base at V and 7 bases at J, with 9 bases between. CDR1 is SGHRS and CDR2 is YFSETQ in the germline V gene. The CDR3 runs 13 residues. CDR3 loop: CASSLSPQQPQHF. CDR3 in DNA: TGCGCCAGCAGCTTGTCCCCGCAACAGCCCCAGCATTTT.

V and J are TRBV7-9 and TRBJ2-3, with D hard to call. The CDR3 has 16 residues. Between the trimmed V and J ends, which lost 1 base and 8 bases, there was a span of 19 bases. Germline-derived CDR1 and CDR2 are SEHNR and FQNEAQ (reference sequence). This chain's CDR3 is CASSLVGTAGRGTQYF. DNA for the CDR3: TGTGCCAGCAGCTTAGTTGGTACCGCTGGGCGCGGTACGCAGTATTTT.

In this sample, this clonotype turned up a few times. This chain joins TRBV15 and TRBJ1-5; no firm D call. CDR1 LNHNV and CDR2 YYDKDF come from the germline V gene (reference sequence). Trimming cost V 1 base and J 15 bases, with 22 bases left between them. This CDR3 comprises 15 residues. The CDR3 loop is CATSRVRHKVETRHF. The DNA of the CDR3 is TGTGCCACCAGCAGAGTAAGGCATAAGGTAGAGACCCGGCATTTT.